The sequence of this TCR beta chain was determined in a study of spatial heterogeneity in lung cancer. Turning to the study itself: Detection consistently captured more beta-chain sequences than alpha-chain sequences. In tumor regions TCR transcript counts correlated strongly with a matched bulk RNA-seq T cell module score.

A single record per CDR3 protein comes from TCRdb applying MiXCR to the 5' RACE reads. The profile shows 20,000 to 25,000 distinct CDR3 sequences, about 4.9% of them singletons. Trimming took 7 bases from V and 0 from J, leaving 6 bases between them. There are 12 residues in the CDR3. Germline V gives CDR1 MDHEN, CDR2 SYDVKM. Points from the study as a whole: It was found that expanded intratumoral alpha and beta TCR counts tracked tumor mutation counts.

Time point reported: sample taken at primary tumor resection. Whole RNA obtained from tumor, nontumor lung or frozen PBMC underwent sequencing without sorting. The sample holds many counts of this clonotype. The antigen is not known. This TCR was recovered from a male donor with early-stage non-small cell lung cancer. The material sequenced was lung tumor tissue, taken at surgery. This chain connects TRBV28 to TRBJ1-2; D is uncertain. The CDR3 sequence is CASIRANYGYTF. The CDR3 coding sequence is TGTGCCAGCATACGAGCTAACTATGGCTACACCTTC.